Listed below are T cell receptor beta chains from one sample, sequenced in a study of cytomegalovirus exposure and HLA in healthy donors. Generated by immunoSEQ multiplex PCR, the TCRdb table keeps only in-frame clones and is missing some. The table shows some 150,000 clones, with 79% occurring only once. The material sequenced was PBMCs. The receptors here all came from a man aged 40-49 years in good health and CMV-seronegative. Each CDR3 is given with its conserved first and last residue. A D gene is named only where the DNA matches it firmly. Expanded clones get a size class; other rows say once, few or many, or leave the size out.

>.|.|TRBV27|11|TRBJ2-2
TGTGCCAGCAGTTCCAGCGGGGAGCTGTTTTTT
CASSSSGELFF
>.|.|TRBV5-1|16|TRBJ2-5
TGCGCCAGCAGCTTGGATGGGGGCGGAGTGGGAGAGACCCAGTACTTC
CASSLDGGGVGETQYF
>.|.|TRBV5-1|15|TRBJ1-5
TGCGCCAGCAGCTTGGAAGGCCAGGGGAACCAGCCCCAGCATTTT
CASSLEGQGNQPQHF
>TRBD1|.|TRBV7-9|13|TRBJ1-1
TGTGCCAGCAGCCCTAGCCGGGACAGCGAAGCTTTCTTT
CASSPSRDSEAFF
>.|.|TRBV7-8|15|TRBJ1-5
TGTGCCAGCAGCTTAGGGCAGGGAATCAATCAGCCCCAGCATTTT
CASSLGQGINQPQHF
>.|.|TRBV11-3|14|TRBJ2-5
TGTGCCAGCAGCTTCGCGGGGGCCAGGGAGACCCAGTACTTC
CASSFAGARETQYF
>TRBD1|.|TRBV4-3|16|TRBJ2-1
TGCGCCAGCAGCCAAGGGGACAGGAGCTCCTACAATGAGCAGTTCTTC
CASSQGDRSSYNEQFF
>TRBD1|.|TRBV6-5|13|TRBJ1-6
TGTGCCAGCAGGGGACAGGGGGATTCACCCCTCCACTTT
CASRGQGDSPLHF
>TRBD1|few|TRBV19|16|TRBJ2-7
TGTGCCAGTAGTATGGGCCCGACAGGGGGCCATTACGAGCAGTACTTC
CASSMGPTGGHYEQYF
>TRBD1|.|TRBV29-1|14|TRBJ2-1
TGCAGCGTTACACCCTGGGACAGGGGCAATGAGCAGTTCTTC
CSVTPWDRGNEQFF
>TRBD2|.|TRBV4-1|18|TRBJ2-7
TGCGCCAGCAGCCAAGATCCTACTAGCGGGAGGGCCGAGGACGAGCAGTACTTC
CASSQDPTSGRAEDEQYF
>TRBD2|.|TRBV28|15|TRBJ2-7
TGTGCCAGCAGTATTACTAGCGGGTACTCCTACGAGCAGTACTTC
CASSITSGYSYEQYF
>TRBD2|.|TRBV10-3|16|TRBJ2-2
TGTGCCATCAGTGGTGGGGGGACTAGCGGCACCGGGGAGCTGTTTTTT
CAISGGGTSGTGELFF
>.|few|TRBV28|16|TRBJ1-4
TGTGCCAGCAGCATCGGGGAAGCAGGAACTAATGAAAAACTGTTTTTT
CASSIGEAGTNEKLFF
>.|.|TRBV19|14|TRBJ2-2
TGTGCCAGTAATCGCGCTACCGAAACCGGGGAGCTGTTTTTT
CASNRATETGELFF
>TRBD1|.|TRBV11-2|13|TRBJ2-7
TGTGCCAGCAGACGACAGGGGGAGAGCGAGCAGTACTTC
CASRRQGESEQYF
>.|few|TRBV5-1|16|TRBJ1-2
TGCGCCAGCAGCTTGGAATTTGGGGACTCTAACTATGGCTACACCTTC
CASSLEFGDSNYGYTF
>.|.|TRBV6-1|17|TRBJ1-2
TGTGCCAGCAGTGGAGGCAGGGCTATTCTAGGTGACTATGGCTACACCTTC
CASSGGRAILGDYGYTF
>TRBD1|.|TRBV11-2|13|TRBJ2-7
TGTGCCAGCAGCTCGGACAGGCCCTACGAGCAGTACTTC
CASSSDRPYEQYF
>.|.|TRBV5-5|14|TRBJ2-3
TGTGCCAGCAGCTTGGTGGACTTCACAGATACGCAGTATTTT
CASSLVDFTDTQYF
>TRBD1|.|TRBV5-6|17|TRBJ1-5
TGTGCCAGCAGCTTGGTATTAGGACAGGGGGACAATCAGCCCCAGCATTTT
CASSLVLGQGDNQPQHF
>.|few|TRBV6-5|16|TRBJ2-1
TGTGCCAGCAGTTACTTACTAGTCTCGTCCTACAATGAGCAGTTCTTC
CASSYLLVSSYNEQFF
>.|.|TRBV2|16|TRBJ1-2
TGTGCCAGCAGTGAACCCCTGACAGCTTCTAACTATGGCTACACCTTC
CASSEPLTASNYGYTF
>TRBD2|.|TRBV19|15|TRBJ2-1
TGTGCCAGTAGTAGCTCCCTAGCGGGACTCAATGAGCAGTTCTTC
CASSSSLAGLNEQFF
>.|.|TRBV28|16|TRBJ2-7
TGTGCCAGCAGTTCCCCTGGGGTACAGGGGACTTACGAGCAGTACTTC
CASSSPGVQGTYEQYF
>TRBD1|.|TRBV5-1|14|TRBJ2-2
TGCGCCAGCAGAGGGGGCCTGAACACCGGGGAGCTGTTTTTT
CASRGGLNTGELFF
>TRBD1|.|TRBV7-9|15|TRBJ1-4
TGTGCCAGCAGCCACGGACAGGGAACTAATGAAAAACTGTTTTTT
CASSHGQGTNEKLFF
>.|.|TRBV30|15|TRBJ1-1
TGTGCCTGGAGTACTGGGGGCTGGACGGACACTGAAGCTTTCTTT
CAWSTGGWTDTEAFF